Sequencing of this T cell receptor beta chain was carried out in a study of blood T cell repertoires in COVID-19. Study as a whole: From the United States, Italy and Spain came samples of acute and convalescent COVID-19. PBMCs, B-cell-depleted T cells, or T cells were the source of the cDNA or gDNA that made up the material.

J lost 3 bases, V lost 2 bases, and 1 base had no gene match. This CDR3 contains 14 residues. Looked up from germline, CDR1 is MNHEY and CDR2 is SVGAGI. Data came from immunoSEQ multiplex PCR; TCRdb stores just in-frame clones and leaves some out. The sample yields 15,000 to 20,000 clones, about 86% seen once. The chain links TRBV6-5 to TRBJ1-2, with 9 bases aligning to TRBD1. This TCR came from a human donor in a cohort sampled during active COVID-19. The specimen sequenced was peripheral blood. CDR3 DNA sequence: TGTGCCAGCAGTTACGGGGACAGGGACTATGGCTACACCTTC. This translates into CASSYGDRDYGYTF.